This TCR beta chain was recovered during a study of cytomegalovirus exposure and HLA in healthy donors. General study points: For TCR beta chains, V- and J-gene trimming was later linked to a missense DCLRE1C variant. Productive status was seen about 90% or about 30% of the time for most TCR beta V segments in an earlier analysis. Using a false discovery rate of 0.05, a later analysis showed that 16,951 TCR beta sequences were associated with HLA alleles.

Though probably carrying unrecorded immune exposures, donors were nominally healthy at sampling. CDR3 length: 16 residues. The V gene's germline CDR1 is SGHTA and CDR2 FQGNSA. V dropped 5 bases and J dropped 6; count of bases not matched to a gene: 11. This clone showed up just a few times. No antigen is known for it. Researchers ran the PCR with 60 Vbeta and 13 Jbeta primers. Profiled with immunoSEQ multiplex PCR; TCRdb holds only in-frame clones, not every one. The sample carries under 200,000 clones, roughly 65% recorded once. The source of this sequence is a woman aged 18-35 years in good health and CMV-seropositive. The sequenced material came from PBMCs. The rearrangement links TRBV7-2 to TRBJ2-1; 9 bases agree with TRBD2. The CDR3 is CASSGGVAGVFNEQFF. CDR3 nucleotides: TGTGCCAGCAGCGGGGGGGTAGCGGGAGTGTTCAATGAGCAGTTCTTC.